The rows below give T cell receptor beta chains drawn from one sample of a study of identical twins. TCRdb reprocessed the 5' RACE reads via MiXCR and lists one record per CDR3 protein. This sample carries around 1.7 million distinct CDR3 sequences, more than 30% of them seen once, and the ten largest clones take less than 0.35%. Sequences were obtained from cord blood. These receptors were obtained from a newborn girl in good health. The CDR3 runs from the conserved cysteine through the conserved F or W. Each record gives: V gene, J gene, clone size, D gene, CDR3 protein, CDR3 DNA. The D gene is left open where the match is weak. Clone size is shown for a subset of rows, as once, few, many or a class of expanded clone.

V: TRBV20-1
J: TRBJ2-1
size: few
D: TRBD2
CDR3: CSAIGGASNEQFF
DNA: TGCAGTGCTATCGGGGGGGCATCAAATGAGCAGTTCTTC

V: TRBV2
J: TRBJ1-5
size: few
D: .
CDR3: CASSGLDQPQHF
DNA: TGTGCCAGCAGTGGGTTGGATCAGCCCCAGCATTTT

V: TRBV20-1
J: TRBJ2-1
size: few
D: TRBD2
CDR3: CSARGTSSSNEQFF
DNA: TGCAGTGCCAGAGGGACTAGCTCCAGCAATGAGCAGTTCTTC

V: TRBV29-1
J: TRBJ1-1
size: few
D: .
CDR3: CSVGGGYNTEAFF
DNA: TGCAGCGTTGGGGGGGGATACAACACTGAAGCTTTCTTT

V: TRBV10-3
J: TRBJ2-2
size: .
D: .
CDR3: CAISQSGELFF
DNA: TGTGCCATCAGTCAATCAGGGGAGCTGTTTTTT

V: TRBV13
J: TRBJ2-3
size: many
D: .
CDR3: CASSLIRTDTQYF
DNA: TGTGCCAGCAGCTTAATCCGCACAGATACGCAGTATTTT

V: TRBV28
J: TRBJ1-4
size: .
D: .
CDR3: CASRPGSSGGKLFF
DNA: TGTGCCAGCAGGCCAGGGAGTTCGGGGGGAAAACTGTTTTTT

V: TRBV7-9
J: TRBJ1-6
size: .
D: .
CDR3: CASSLQGLSPLHF
DNA: TGTGCCAGCAGCTTACAGGGGCTTTCACCCCTCCACTTT

V: TRBV20-1
J: TRBJ1-2
size: few
D: .
CDR3: CSAKEPLAGVRNYGYTF
DNA: TGCAGTGCTAAGGAACCCCTAGCAGGGGTCCGGAACTATGGCTACACCTTC

V: TRBV10-3
J: TRBJ1-5
size: .
D: .
CDR3: CAIATGSNQPQHF
DNA: TGTGCCATCGCGACGGGGAGCAATCAGCCCCAGCATTTT

V: TRBV7-8
J: TRBJ2-1
size: .
D: TRBD2
CDR3: CASSLHGLGHDEQLF
DNA: TGTGCCAGCAGCTTACATGGACTAGGTCACGATGAGCAGTTATTC

V: TRBV3-1
J: TRBJ1-1
size: few
D: TRBD1
CDR3: CASSPATGLTEAFF
DNA: TGTGCCAGCAGCCCCGCGACAGGGCTCACTGAAGCTTTCTTT

V: TRBV7-2
J: TRBJ2-7
size: .
D: TRBD2
CDR3: CARSLISSGFSYEQYF
DNA: TGTGCCCGCAGCTTAATCTCTAGCGGGTTTTCCTACGAGCAGTACTTC

V: TRBV7-9
J: TRBJ1-1
size: .
D: .
CDR3: CVSSLSGGTEAFF
DNA: TGTGTCAGCAGCTTATCGGGGGGGACTGAAGCTTTCTTT

V: TRBV28
J: TRBJ2-5
size: .
D: .
CDR3: CASRLTEAETQYF
DNA: TGTGCCAGCCGCCTCACTGAGGCAGAGACCCAGTACTTC

V: TRBV4-2
J: TRBJ2-7
size: few
D: .
CDR3: CASSQLVGNEQYF
DNA: TGTGCCAGCAGCCAACTGGTAGGGAACGAGCAGTACTTC

V: TRBV25-1
J: TRBJ2-7
size: few
D: .
CDR3: CASSEVGRGKDEQYF
DNA: TGTGCCAGCAGTGAAGTCGGCAGGGGAAAGGACGAGCAGTACTTC

V: TRBV7-2
J: TRBJ1-2
size: .
D: TRBD1
CDR3: CASSLSGTGANYGYTF
DNA: TGTGCCAGCAGCTTATCGGGGACAGGGGCCAACTATGGCTACACCTTC

V: TRBV12-3/TRBV12-4
J: TRBJ2-7
size: few
D: TRBD2
CDR3: CASSFWTSVYEQYF
DNA: TGTGCCAGCAGTTTTTGGACTAGCGTCTACGAGCAGTACTTC

V: TRBV11-2
J: TRBJ2-1
size: few
D: TRBD2
CDR3: CASSSNSLAAAYNEQFF
DNA: TGTGCCAGCAGCTCAAACTCACTAGCGGCCGCCTACAATGAGCAGTTCTTC

V: TRBV3-1
J: TRBJ2-1
size: .
D: .
CDR3: CASSQGPPTLWYNEQFF
DNA: TGTGCCAGCAGCCAAGGCCCTCCCACCCTTTGGTACAATGAGCAGTTCTTC

V: TRBV7-2
J: TRBJ2-7
size: .
D: TRBD1
CDR3: CASSLASGQVGEQYF
DNA: TGTGCCAGCAGCTTAGCTTCAGGACAGGTCGGAGAGCAGTACTTC

V: TRBV27
J: TRBJ2-4
size: .
D: TRBD2
CDR3: CASSLASGISTYNEQYF
DNA: TGTGCCAGCAGTTTAGCTAGCGGGATCTCCACCTACAATGAGCAGTACTTC

V: TRBV7-7
J: TRBJ2-2
size: .
D: TRBD2
CDR3: CASSPAGGTGELFF
DNA: TGTGCTAGCAGCCCGGCGGGGGGCACCGGGGAGCTGTTTTTT

V: TRBV7-2
J: TRBJ2-1
size: .
D: TRBD2
CDR3: CASSLDGTSANGQFF
DNA: TGTGCCAGCAGCTTAGACGGGACTAGCGCCAATGGGCAGTTCTTC

V: TRBV6-1
J: TRBJ1-1
size: .
D: .
CDR3: CASTSQPGVTEAFF
DNA: TGTGCCAGCACCTCACAGCCAGGGGTCACTGAAGCTTTCTTT

V: TRBV6-1
J: TRBJ2-1
size: .
D: TRBD1
CDR3: CASVPGQGSYNEQFF
DNA: TGTGCCAGCGTCCCGGGACAGGGCTCCTACAATGAGCAGTTCTTC

V: TRBV28
J: TRBJ1-5
size: few
D: .
CDR3: CASSLLHRVHQPQHF
DNA: TGTGCCAGCAGTTTACTCCACAGGGTACATCAGCCCCAGCATTTT

V: TRBV3-1
J: TRBJ1-2
size: .
D: .
CDR3: CASKGLGRGYTF
DNA: TGTGCCAGCAAGGGGCTGGGCCGTGGCTACACCTTC

V: TRBV5-1
J: TRBJ2-4
size: .
D: .
CDR3: CAISLEAVGNIQYF
DNA: TGCGCCATCAGCTTGGAGGCAGTAGGGAACATTCAGTACTTC

V: TRBV20-1
J: TRBJ2-4
size: many
D: .
CDR3: CSARTFLAKNIQYF
DNA: TGCAGTGCCAGGACATTCTTAGCCAAAAACATTCAGTACTTC

V: TRBV6-5
J: TRBJ2-3
size: .
D: .
CDR3: CASRPGDGIDTQYF
DNA: TGTGCCAGCAGACCGGGGGACGGGATAGATACGCAGTATTTT